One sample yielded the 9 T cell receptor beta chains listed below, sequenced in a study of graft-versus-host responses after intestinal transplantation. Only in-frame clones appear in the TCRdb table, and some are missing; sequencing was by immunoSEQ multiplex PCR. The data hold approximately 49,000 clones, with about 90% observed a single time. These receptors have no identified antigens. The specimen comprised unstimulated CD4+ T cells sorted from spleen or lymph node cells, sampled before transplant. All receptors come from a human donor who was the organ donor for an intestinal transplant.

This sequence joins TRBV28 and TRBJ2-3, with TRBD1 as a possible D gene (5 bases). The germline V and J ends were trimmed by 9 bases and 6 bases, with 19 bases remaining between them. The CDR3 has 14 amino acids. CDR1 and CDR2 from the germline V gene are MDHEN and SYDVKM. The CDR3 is CASQGPGVQDTQYF. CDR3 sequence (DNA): TGTGCCAGTCAGGGTCCTGGGGTCCAGGATACGCAGTATTTT. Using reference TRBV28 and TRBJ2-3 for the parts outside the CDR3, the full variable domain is DVKVTQSSRYLVKRTGEKVFLECVQDMDHENMFWYRQDPGLGLRLIYFSYDVKMKEKGDIPEGYSVSREKKERFSLILESASTNQTSMYLCASQGPGVQDTQYFGPGTRLTVL.

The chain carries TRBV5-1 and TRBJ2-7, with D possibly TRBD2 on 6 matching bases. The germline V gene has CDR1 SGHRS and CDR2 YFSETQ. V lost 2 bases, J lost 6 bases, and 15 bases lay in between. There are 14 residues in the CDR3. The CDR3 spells CASSFAGGFSEQYF. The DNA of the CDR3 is TGCGCCAGCAGCTTTGCAGGAGGGTTTAGCGAGCAGTACTTC.

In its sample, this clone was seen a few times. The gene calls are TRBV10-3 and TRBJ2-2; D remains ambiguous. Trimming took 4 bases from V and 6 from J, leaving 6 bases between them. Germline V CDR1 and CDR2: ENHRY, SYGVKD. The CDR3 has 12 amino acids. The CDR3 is CAISGRAGELFF. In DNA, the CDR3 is TGTGCCATCAGTGGACGGGCCGGGGAGCTGTTTTTT.

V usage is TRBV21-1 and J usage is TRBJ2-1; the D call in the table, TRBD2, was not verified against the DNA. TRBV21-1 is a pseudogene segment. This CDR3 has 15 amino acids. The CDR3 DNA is TGTGCCAGCCTAGGTAGGCATTATCAGCAGAGGTATGAGTTCTTC. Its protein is CASLGRHYQQRYEFF.

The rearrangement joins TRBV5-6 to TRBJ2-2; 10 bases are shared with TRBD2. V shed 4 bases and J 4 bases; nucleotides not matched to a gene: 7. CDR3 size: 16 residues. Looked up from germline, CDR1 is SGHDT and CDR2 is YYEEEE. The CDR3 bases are TGTGCCAGCAGCAAACCGGGACTAGCGCTCACCGGGGAGCTGTTTTTT. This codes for CASSKPGLALTGELFF.

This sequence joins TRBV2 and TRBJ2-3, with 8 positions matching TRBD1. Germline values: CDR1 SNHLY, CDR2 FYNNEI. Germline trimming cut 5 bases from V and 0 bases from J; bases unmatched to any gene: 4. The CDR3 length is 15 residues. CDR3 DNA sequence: TGTGCCAGCAGTCAGACAGGGGTGAGCACAGATACGCAGTATTTT. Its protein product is CASSQTGVSTDTQYF.

DNA of the CDR3: TGCGCCAGCAGCGCGACCCCCGGGACAGGGGTGGAGACCCAGTACTTC. This translates into CASSATPGTGVETQYF. The chain joins TRBV5-1 to TRBJ2-5, with 10 bases lining up with TRBD1. The length of the CDR3 is 16 residues. CDR1 and CDR2 (germline): SGHRS, YFSETQ. V lost 4 bases and J lost 5; bases outside the gene matches: 11.

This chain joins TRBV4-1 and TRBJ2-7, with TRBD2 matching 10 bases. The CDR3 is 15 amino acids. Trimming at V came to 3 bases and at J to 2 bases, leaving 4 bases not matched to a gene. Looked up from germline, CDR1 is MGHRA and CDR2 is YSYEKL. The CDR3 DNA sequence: TGCGCCAGCAGCCATTCTAGCGGGAGTACCTACGAGCAGTACTTC. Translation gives CASSHSSGSTYEQYF.

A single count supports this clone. The CDR3, as DNA: TGTGCCAGCAGTTCCATAGCTCAAAGCACAGATACGCAGTATTTT. Translating it yields CASSSIAQSTDTQYF. The chain carries TRBV6-6 and TRBJ2-3, with unresolved D. Germline CDR1 reads MNHNY; CDR2 reads SVGAGI (reference sequence). The CDR3 sequence is 15 residues long. Trimming pared 4 bases from V and 0 bases from J, leaving 11 bases between.